This T cell receptor (delta chain) appears in the sequencing data of a study of DNA immune sequencing with unique molecular identifiers. Study in general: The sample holds FACS-enriched γδ T cells from PBMC. Enriched γδ T-cell DNA input was roughly 0.1 ug; non-enriched PBMC DNA input was about 900 ng. Study observations and caveats: Healthy donor TRD clonotypes most often used TRDV2 joined to TRDJ1.

V was pared by 4 bases and J by 0 bases, with 11 bases between. Germline V CDR1 and CDR2: GEAIGNYY, EKD. The CDR3 runs to 14 residues. This clone appeared a few times. Its cognate antigen is unknown. TCRdb pairs this DNA with a much larger clone's protein that differs at residue 6, likely a read error; the protein shown was translated from the DNA. All 8 TRDV and 4 TRDJ genes were targeted in 32-plex amplification of genomic DNA. The library had 12-nucleotide UMIs introduced over approximately 3 barcoding cycles, then a second adapter PCR. TCRdb used CATT to re-call clones from the multiplex PCR reads. The sample contains several thousand delta-chain clones, roughly a tenth of which appear only once.

Sequencing was carried out using gamma-delta T cells enriched from blood buffy coat, or unenriched PBMCs (not recorded which). The TCR sequence derives from a human donor in good health. V gene TRDV2 combines with J gene TRDJ1; the D is unclear. The CDR3 sequence: CACDSIENTDKLIF. In DNA, the CDR3 is TGTGCCTGTGATTCGATAGAGAACACCGATAAACTCATCTTT.